The clone carrying this T cell receptor (beta chain) was counted ten times or more. The data derive from a study of early T cells in non-severe SARS-CoV-2 infection. This CDR3 contains 16 residues. Per the germline V gene, CDR1 is MNHEY and CDR2 is SVGEGT. The ends lost 5 bases at V and 8 bases at J; junction bases unmatched: 12. Attachment of unique molecular identifiers to individual cDNA molecules was performed. TCRdb called the 5' RACE reads again in MiXCR, with one record for every CDR3 protein. This table has around 57,000 distinct CDR3 sequences, around 13% appearing once. The gene calls are TRBV6-2 or TRBV6-3 and TRBJ2-1; TRBD1 matches at 10 bases. The sequencing sample was made of whole blood. This clonotype was obtained from an adult who was a healthcare worker with PCR-confirmed SARS-CoV-2 infection or an uninfected control (not recorded which). CDR3 in amino acids: CASSQGPGQGIDEQFF. Written as DNA, the CDR3 is TGTGCCAGCAGTCAGGGACCGGGACAGGGGATCGATGAGCAGTTCTTC.